A single sample gave rise to the 16 T cell receptor beta chains below, sequenced in a study of blood T cell repertoires in COVID-19. This table comes from immunoSEQ multiplex PCR, and its TCRdb copy is limited to in-frame clones, with some not included. The table records some 220,000 clones, roughly 80% of them present only once. The sequencing sample was made of PBMCs or T cells enriched from blood (not recorded which). The receptors derive from a middle-aged woman with acute COVID-19.

The rearrangement joins TRBV5-1 to TRBJ2-1; D is perhaps TRBD1 (6 bases). The CDR3 extends over 15 amino acids. V lost 5 bases to trimming and J lost 3 bases, with 15 bases between them. Germline CDR1 and CDR2: SGHRS and YFSETQ. This CDR3 is CASSKGGTVYNEQFF. In DNA form, the CDR3 reads TGCGCCAGCAGTAAAGGGGGTACAGTCTACAATGAGCAGTTCTTC.

This chain joins TRBV23-1 and TRBJ2-7; D might be TRBD1 (5 bases). TRBV23-1 is an ORF for which the function is uncertain. The CDR3 runs to 15 residues. V was clipped by 4 bases and J by 5 bases, with 18 bases between them. Here the CDR3 reads CASSLEAREGHEQYF. Here the CDR3 DNA reads TGCGCCAGCAGTCTCGAGGCCAGGGAAGGCCACGAGCAGTACTTC.

V gene TRBV19 combines with J gene TRBJ1-2; 7 bases fit TRBD1. This CDR3 is built from 14 residues. CDR1 and CDR2 (germline): LNHDA, SQIVND (reference sequence). The trim removed 9 bases at V and 8 bases at J, leaving 15 bases unmatched. This chain's CDR3 is CASRDSHGVKGYTF. Here the CDR3 DNA reads TGTGCCAGCCGGGACAGCCACGGCGTAAAAGGCTACACCTTC.

CDR3 region: CASGGADSPLHF. The CDR3 nucleotides read TGTGCCAGCGGGGGGGCAGATTCACCCCTCCACTTT. The rearrangement uses TRBV6-5 and TRBJ1-6; maybe TRBD1 (6 bases). Germline V CDR1 and CDR2: MNHEY, SVGAGI. Trimming pared 8 bases from V and 8 bases from J, leaving 10 bases between. The CDR3 is 12 residues long.

The chain is built from TRBV6-4 and TRBJ1-1; D remains ambiguous. CDR1 is MRHNA and CDR2 is SNTAGT in the germline V gene. The germline V and J ends were trimmed by 3 bases and 1 base, with 12 bases remaining between them. This CDR3 spans 15 amino acids. The CDR3 is CASSEPGRGNTEAFF. Here the CDR3 DNA reads TGTGCCAGCAGTGAGCCCGGCCGAGGGAACACTGAAGCTTTCTTT.

This clone was seen more than once but under ten times. Other nucleotide sequences from this sample produce the same CDR3. This chain connects TRBV29-1 to TRBJ1-5; D unresolved. The V end was cut by 4 bases, the J end by 3 bases, with 10 bases between. The CDR3 has 13 residues. Germline CDR1 reads SQVTM; CDR2 reads ANQGSEA. This CDR3 is CSVALGVNQPQHF. In DNA, the CDR3 is TGCAGCGTTGCCCTCGGGGTCAATCAGCCCCAGCATTTT.

This clone was recorded once. This chain connects TRBV5-5 to TRBJ1-2; maybe TRBD1 (6 bases). Germline lookup yields CDR1 SGHKS and CDR2 YYEKEE (reference sequence). The CDR3 runs to 14 residues. Trimming left V 3 bases short and J 5 bases short, with 14 bases between. Written as DNA, the CDR3 is TGTGCCAGCAGCTCAAGGGACACCTCGTATGGCTACACCTTC. Its protein is CASSSRDTSYGYTF.

V and J are TRBV28 and TRBJ1-5; 7 positions match TRBD1. This CDR3 spans 16 amino acids. V was clipped by 4 bases and J by 7 bases; unmatched bases: 13. From germline, CDR1 is MDHEN and CDR2 SYDVKM. The CDR3 region is CASSSLGVGGAQPQHF. The CDR3 DNA follows: TGTGCCAGCAGTTCTTTGGGCGTAGGGGGCGCCCAGCCCCAGCATTTT.

The chain links TRBV4-1 to TRBJ2-3, with 7 bases aligning to TRBD2. V trimming: 1 base; J trimming: 6 bases; junction bases outside the gene matches: 10. Germline CDR1 is MGHRA and CDR2 is YSYEKL. The CDR3 is 16 residues long. CDR3 nucleotides: TGCGCCAGCAGCCAAGGATCTTGGGGAGGGCCGGATACGCAGTATTTT. Translation: CASSQGSWGGPDTQYF.

The chain couples TRBV4-1 to TRBJ2-5, with D perhaps TRBD2 (6 bases). The CDR3 loop spans 18 amino acids. V lost 0 bases, J lost 0 bases, and 17 bases lay in between. Germline values: CDR1 MGHRA, CDR2 YSYEKL. CDR3 amino acids: CASSQEGSGLMYQETQYF. The CDR3 nucleotides read TGCGCCAGCAGCCAAGAAGGGAGCGGGCTCATGTACCAAGAGACCCAGTACTTC.

The V and J genes are TRBV12-3 or TRBV12-4 and TRBJ2-7; D gene uncertain. The V gene lost 9 bases and the J gene lost 5 bases, with 8 bases spanning the gap. This CDR3 is 10 amino acids long. For the CDR3, the DNA is TGTGCCAGGGAGACCCACGAGCAGTACTTC. It yields the protein CARETHEQYF.

The V gene is TRBV21-1, the J gene TRBJ1-5; the table assigns TRBD1, which was not confirmed against the DNA. TRBV21-1 is labeled a pseudogene. This CDR3 spans 21 amino acids. CDR3 nucleotides: TGTGCCAGCAGCAAAGAGGGTCCCGGATGGACAGGGAAAGATAGCAATCAGCCCCAGCATTTT. Encoded protein: CASSKEGPGWTGKDSNQPQHF.

This chain links TRBV14 with TRBJ1-1; possibly TRBD1 for D (6 bases). Trimming took off 1 base at V and 11 bases at J, with 14 bases between the two ends. Looked up from germline, CDR1 is SGHDN and CDR2 is FVKESK. CDR3 length: 13 residues. For the CDR3, the DNA is TGTGCCAGCAGCCAAGTGGGGGCAGGTCGGGCTTTCTTT. Translated: CASSQVGAGRAFF.

The chain links TRBV5-1 to TRBJ2-7, with 7 bases that match TRBD1. CDR1 and CDR2 from the germline V gene are SGHRS and YFSETQ. CDR3 length: 14 residues. V was clipped by 7 bases and J by 3 bases; unmatched bases: 10. The CDR3 DNA reads TGCGCCAGCCGCCCTGGGACAGCCTTCTACGAGCAGTACTTC. Translating it yields CASRPGTAFYEQYF.

This chain joins TRBV28 and TRBJ1-1; D unclear. The V gene lost 6 bases and the J gene lost 11 bases, with 16 bases spanning the gap. The CDR3 is 12 residues long. The germline V gene has CDR1 MDHEN and CDR2 SYDVKM. CDR3 coding DNA: TGTGCCAGCAGGTTACCACCTGCCGGTGCTTTCTTT. Protein product: CASRLPPAGAFF.

The chain recombines TRBV5-5 with TRBJ2-5; 10 nucleotides align to TRBD2. J gave up 5 bases and V 4 bases, and 8 bases lay outside the gene matches. The CDR3 contains 15 residues. The germline CDR1 and CDR2 sequences are SGHKS and YYEKEE (reference sequence). This CDR3 is CASSLQRGGWETQYF. The CDR3 coding sequence is TGTGCCAGCAGCCTCCAGCGGGGGGGTTGGGAGACCCAGTACTTC. Full variable domain (missing parts from reference TRBV5-5 and TRBJ2-5): DAGVTQSPTHLIKTRGQQVTLRCSPISGHKSVSWYQQVLGQGPQFIFQYYEKEERGRGNFPDRFSARQFPNYSSELNVNALLLGDSALYLCASSLQRGGWETQYFGPGTRLLVL.